A single sample gave rise to the 4 T cell receptor beta chains below, sequenced in a study of shared clonotypes between healthy human individuals. Here immunoSEQ multiplex PCR was the method, and the copy in TCRdb shows in-frame clones only, minus some. The sample lists approximately 640,000 clones, 72% occurring once. Sequencing was done on a sample of memory CD4+ T cells sorted from blood. Subset denoted: CD45RA-negative fraction. The receptors stem from a woman aged 25 to 39 in good health.

The rearrangement links TRBV2 to TRBJ2-7; D assignment may be TRBD1 or TRBD2 (5 bases each). Trimming shortened V by 4 bases and J by 0 bases, and 10 bases separated the two germline ends. The CDR3 is 14 amino acids. Looked up from germline, CDR1 is SNHLY and CDR2 is FYNNEI. The CDR3 sequence is CASSAQGTSYEQYF. The CDR3, as DNA: TGTGCCAGCAGTGCCCAAGGGACCTCCTACGAGCAGTACTTC.

The CDR3 bases are TGCAGCGCCACAGGGGGGCCGTTCTCTGGAAACACCATATATTTT. Its protein product is CSATGGPFSGNTIYF. The chain recombines TRBV29-1 with TRBJ1-3; 8 bases align to TRBD1. Trimming removed 7 bases from V and 0 bases from J; junction bases left unmatched: 8. Germline V gives CDR1 SQVTM, CDR2 ANQGSEA. The CDR3 spans 15 residues.

V and J are TRBV11-3 and TRBJ2-2, with 7 positions matching TRBD2. The CDR3 is 16 amino acids. Per the germline V gene, CDR1 is SGHNT and CDR2 is YENEEA. J was trimmed by 6 bases and V by 5 bases; bases with no gene match: 12. The DNA of the CDR3 is TGTGCCAGCAGCCCGCTAGTGGGACTAAGCCCCGGGGAGCTGTTTTTT. Protein product: CASSPLVGLSPGELFF.

The rearrangement uses TRBV12-2 and TRBJ2-7. TRBV12-2 is an annotated pseudogene. This CDR3 region has 15 residues. The CDR3 region is CASRLGPSVGYEQYF. DNA for the CDR3: TGTGCAAGTCGCTTAGGTCCTTCCGTGGGATACGAGCAGTACTTC.